This T cell receptor (beta chain) derives from a study of blood T cell repertoires in COVID-19. Study in general: The United States, Italy and Spain provided the acute and convalescent COVID-19 samples. Sample material is recorded as cDNA or gDNA derived from T cells, B-cell-depleted T cells, or PBMCs.

Source study methods: Reference gene primer amplification gave nucleated cell count estimates. Only in-frame clones appear in the TCRdb table, and some are missing; sequencing was by immunoSEQ multiplex PCR. The V and J calls and clone size were taken over from that table, and D and trimming were inferred from the DNA. The table records fewer than 300,000 clones, approximately 87% of them present only once. V lost 6 bases and J lost 3; bases outside the gene matches: 2. This CDR3 is built from 13 residues. The sequence derives from a woman aged 45-59 years with acute or convalescent COVID-19. This chain connects TRBV12-3 or TRBV12-4 to TRBJ1-1; 9 bases match TRBD1. Sequencing was done on a sample of peripheral blood. The DNA of the CDR3 is TGTGCCAGCAGGGGACAGGGTGACACTGAAGCTTTCTTT. Its protein is CASRGQGDTEAFF.